This TCR beta chain came from a study of blood T cell repertoires in COVID-19. V dropped 6 bases and J dropped 3 bases, with 12 bases sitting between them. Germline V gene lookup returns CDR1 MNHEY and CDR2 SVGEGT. There are 14 residues in the CDR3. The authors' processing: Cell counts per sample came from amplifying reference gene primers. Profiling relied on immunoSEQ multiplex PCR, and the TCRdb table lists in-frame clones only, not all of them. V, J and clone size are those of that table, while D and trimming were read from the DNA. The sample has around 210,000 clones; around three quarters are singletons.

The sequencing input was peripheral blood. The TCR originated in a woman between 65 and 79 years old with acute or convalescent COVID-19. J is TRBJ1-5 and V is TRBV6-2 or TRBV6-3; a possible D gene is TRBD1 (5 bases). The CDR3 DNA reads as TGTGCCAGCAGCCTCGGGGGGTACAATCAGCCCCAGCATTTT. It encodes CASSLGGYNQPQHF.